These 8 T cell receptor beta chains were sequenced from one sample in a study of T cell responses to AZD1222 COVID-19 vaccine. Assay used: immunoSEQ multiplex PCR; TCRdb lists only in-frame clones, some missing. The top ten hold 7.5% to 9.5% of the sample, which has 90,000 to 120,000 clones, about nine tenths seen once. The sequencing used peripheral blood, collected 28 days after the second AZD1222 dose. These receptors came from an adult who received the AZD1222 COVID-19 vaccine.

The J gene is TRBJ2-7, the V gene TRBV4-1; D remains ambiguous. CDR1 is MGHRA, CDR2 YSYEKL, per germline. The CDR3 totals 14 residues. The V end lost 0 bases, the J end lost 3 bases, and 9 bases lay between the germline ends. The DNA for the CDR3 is TGCGCCAGCAGCCAAGATAGTTTCATCTACGAGCAGTACTTC. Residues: CASSQDSFIYEQYF.

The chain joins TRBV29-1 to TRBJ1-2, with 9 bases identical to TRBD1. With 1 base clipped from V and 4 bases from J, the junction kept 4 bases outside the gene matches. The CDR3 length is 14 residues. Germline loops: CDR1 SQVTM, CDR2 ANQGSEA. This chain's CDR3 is CSVEVRQGGYGYTF. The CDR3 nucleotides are TGCAGCGTTGAAGTAAGACAGGGGGGCTATGGCTACACCTTC.

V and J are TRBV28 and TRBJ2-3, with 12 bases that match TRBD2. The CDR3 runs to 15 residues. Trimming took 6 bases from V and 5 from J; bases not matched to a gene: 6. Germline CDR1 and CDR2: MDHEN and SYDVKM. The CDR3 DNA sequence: TGTGCCAGCAGAACTAGCGGGAGGAGGGGAGATACGCAGTATTTT. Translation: CASRTSGRRGDTQYF. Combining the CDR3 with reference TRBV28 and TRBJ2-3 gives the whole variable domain DVKVTQSSRYLVKRTGEKVFLECVQDMDHENMFWYRQDPGLGLRLIYFSYDVKMKEKGDIPEGYSVSREKKERFSLILESASTNQTSMYLCASRTSGRRGDTQYFGPGTRLTVL.

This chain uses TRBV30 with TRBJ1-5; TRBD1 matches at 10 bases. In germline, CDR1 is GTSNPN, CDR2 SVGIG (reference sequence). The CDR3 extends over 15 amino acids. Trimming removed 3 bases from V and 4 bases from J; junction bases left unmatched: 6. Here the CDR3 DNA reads TGTGCCTGGAGCCGGGACAGGGGCCAGAATCAGCCCCAGCATTTT. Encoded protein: CAWSRDRGQNQPQHF.

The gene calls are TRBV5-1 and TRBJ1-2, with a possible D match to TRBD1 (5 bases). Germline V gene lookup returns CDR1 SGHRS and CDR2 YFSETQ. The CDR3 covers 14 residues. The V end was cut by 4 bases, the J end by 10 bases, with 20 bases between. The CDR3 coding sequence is TGCGCCAGCAGCGTGGACGGGACCCTGTTTGTCTACACCTTC. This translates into CASSVDGTLFVYTF.

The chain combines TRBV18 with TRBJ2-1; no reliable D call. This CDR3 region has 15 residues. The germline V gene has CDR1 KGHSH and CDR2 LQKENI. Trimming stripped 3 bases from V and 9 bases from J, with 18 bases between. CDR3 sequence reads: CASSPEARVVVEQFF. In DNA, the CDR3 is TGTGCCAGCTCACCTGAGGCTAGGGTTGTCGTTGAGCAGTTCTTC.

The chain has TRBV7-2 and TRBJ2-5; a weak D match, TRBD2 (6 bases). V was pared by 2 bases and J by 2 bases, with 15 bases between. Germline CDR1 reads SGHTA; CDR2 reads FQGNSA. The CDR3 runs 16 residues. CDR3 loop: CASSLRGGAEQETQYF. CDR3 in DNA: TGTGCCAGCAGCTTAAGGGGCGGGGCAGAACAAGAGACCCAGTACTTC.

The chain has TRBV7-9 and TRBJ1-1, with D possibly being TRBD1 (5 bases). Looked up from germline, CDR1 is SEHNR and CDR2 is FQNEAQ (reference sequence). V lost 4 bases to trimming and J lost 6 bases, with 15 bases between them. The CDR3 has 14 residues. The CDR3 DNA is TGTGCCAGCAGCTACGAGGGGAATCGGGCTGAAGCTTTCTTT. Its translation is CASSYEGNRAEAFF.